Listed below are T cell receptor beta chains from one sample, sequenced in a study of blood T cell repertoires in COVID-19. Using immunoSEQ multiplex PCR, the repertoire was profiled, and TCRdb retains in-frame clones only, with some absent. This sample has about 250,000 clones, with around 87% found just once. The sample taken for sequencing was PBMCs or T cells enriched from blood (not recorded which). All receptors derive from a woman aged 45-60 years who had recovered from COVID-19. Both conserved end residues are part of each CDR3. The D gene is left open where the match is weak. The size field is filled for only some rows; it gives once, few, many or a size class.

.	TRBJ2-6	TRBD1	TRBV5-1	TGCGCCAGCAGCTCCTCCGGGACAGGGGGCGCGTATGGGGCCAACGTCCTGACTTTC	CASSSSGTGGAYGANVLTF
.	TRBJ2-4	.	TRBV7-9	TGTGCCAGCAGCTTAGACAGCTTAGCCAAAAACATTCAGTACTTC	CASSLDSLAKNIQYF
.	TRBJ1-3	.	TRBV19	TGTGCCAGCTCGACAGACTCCTCTGGAAACACCATATATTTT	CASSTDSSGNTIYF
.	TRBJ1-5	.	TRBV30	TGTGCCTGGGGGGGCGGAGGTAGCAATCAGCCCCAGCATTTT	CAWGGGGSNQPQHF
.	TRBJ2-7	TRBD1	TRBV5-5	TGTGCCAGCAGAAATGACAGGGGTAACCCCTACGAGCAGTACTTC	CASRNDRGNPYEQYF
once	TRBJ2-4	.	TRBV27	TGTGCCAGCACATCCAAAAACATTCAGTACTTC	CASTSKNIQYF
.	TRBJ1-1	.	TRBV2	TGTGCCTCACAGAGGGAAAGAAGCGGTACTGAAGCTTTCTTT	CASQRERSGTEAFF
.	TRBJ1-3	.	TRBV3-1/TRBV3-2	TGTGCCAGCAGCCAAGATCGTGGAAACACCATATATTTT	CASSQDRGNTIYF
.	TRBJ1-1	.	TRBV28	TGTGCCAGCAGTTTCCGCCTGAAGAGAACTGAAGCTTTCTTT	CASSFRLKRTEAFF
.	TRBJ2-7	.	TRBV29-1	TGCAGCGTTAGGGCGGGCGTCTACGAGCAGTACTTC	CSVRAGVYEQYF
.	TRBJ2-1	.	TRBV28	TGTGCCAGCAGGCAACTAGGCTCCTACAATGAGCAGTTCTTC	CASRQLGSYNEQFF
.	TRBJ1-2	.	TRBV6-6	TGTGCCAGCAATCCCACAGGGAACTATGGCTACACCTTC	CASNPTGNYGYTF
.	TRBJ1-1	TRBD1	TRBV27	TGTGCCAGCAGTCCCCAGGGGGTGGGGGACACTGAAGCTTTCTTT	CASSPQGVGDTEAFF
.	TRBJ2-7	.	TRBV7-9	TGTGCCAGCAGCTTTTCGTCCTACGAGCAGTACTTC	CASSFSSYEQYF
few	TRBJ1-3	.	TRBV2	TGTGCCAGCAGTGAATTCCCAAATGGAAACACCATATATTTT	CASSEFPNGNTIYF
.	TRBJ2-3	.	TRBV11-2	TGTGCCAGCAGCTCTTGGCAGGATACGCAGTATTTT	CASSSWQDTQYF
.	TRBJ1-2	TRBD1	TRBV10-3	TGTGCCATCAGTGGGGACCTCTTCACAGGGGAGGGCTACACCTTC	CAISGDLFTGEGYTF
.	TRBJ1-2	TRBD1	TRBV29-1	TGCAGCGGGGGACAGGGGCAAGGTGGCTACACCTTC	CSGGQGQGGYTF
once	TRBJ2-1	TRBD1	TRBV5-4	TGTGCCAGCAGCCAACAGGGGGCCGGCTACAATGAGCAGTTCTTC	CASSQQGAGYNEQFF
few	TRBJ1-4	.	TRBV6-5	TGTGCCAGCAGTTACTCTCGGGTTTCGGAAAAACTGTTTTTT	CASSYSRVSEKLFF
.	TRBJ1-1	.	TRBV5-1	TGCGCCAGCAGCTTGTGGGGCGGGAACACTGAAGCTTTCTTT	CASSLWGGNTEAFF
.	TRBJ1-6	.	TRBV4-3	TGCGCCAGCAGCCATGAGTGGGTGCGGAATTCACCCCTCCACTTT	CASSHEWVRNSPLHF
.	TRBJ2-1	TRBD2	TRBV3-1/TRBV3-2	TGTGCCAGCAGCCAAAGTACTAGCGGGAGAAATGAGCAGTTCTTC	CASSQSTSGRNEQFF
.	TRBJ2-3	TRBD1	TRBV29-1	TGCAGCGCCTGGACAGGGGTGGGGGGAGATACGCAGTATTTT	CSAWTGVGGDTQYF
.	TRBJ2-1	TRBD2	TRBV28	TGTGCCAGCAGACATACGGGACTAGCGGGAGGGGCTGAGCAGTTCTTC	CASRHTGLAGGAEQFF
many	TRBJ2-6	TRBD1	TRBV6-5	TGTGCCAGCAGTTACTCGACAGGGACTGGGGCCAACGTCCTGACTTTC	CASSYSTGTGANVLTF
.	TRBJ2-5	TRBD2	TRBV2	TGTGCCAGCAGCCGGGAGGGGCGAGATCAAGAGACCCAGTACTTC	CASSREGRDQETQYF
.	TRBJ1-2	TRBD1	TRBV6-5	TGTGCCAGCAGTTGGGACAGCGGCTATGGCTACACCTTC	CASSWDSGYGYTF
.	TRBJ1-1	TRBD1	TRBV7-2	TGTGCCAGCAGGGACAACAGGGGGGACACTGAAGCTTTCTTT	CASRDNRGDTEAFF
once	TRBJ2-5	.	TRBV7-2	TGTGCCAGCAGCAATCGGGGGACCGTGTTCGGGACCCAGTACTTC	CASSNRGTVFGTQYF
few	TRBJ2-5	.	TRBV4-1	TGCGCCAGCAGCCAAGATCCGGGAGCAGAGACCCAGTACTTC	CASSQDPGAETQYF
few	TRBJ2-7	.	TRBV10-3	TGTGCCATCAGTGAATCGGACGAGCAGTACTTC	CAISESDEQYF
.	TRBJ2-7	TRBD2	TRBV7-8	TGTGCCAGCAGCTTAGAATCTCGGGTAGCGGGTATAGAGCAGTACTTC	CASSLESRVAGIEQYF
.	TRBJ1-2	.	TRBV7-9	TGTGCCAGCAGCCTATGGACAGCCACTGCCCCCGGAGGCTACACCTTC	CASSLWTATAPGGYTF
.	TRBJ1-3	.	TRBV27	TGTGCCAGCAGTAGGTCCGGTCCGGGGGGCGCATCTGGAAACACCATATATTTT	CASSRSGPGGASGNTIYF